This paragraph reports one T cell receptor (beta chain). Its antigen is still unknown. TCRdb keeps only in-frame clones here, not all; method: immunoSEQ multiplex PCR. This table holds some 250,000 clones, 90% found once. These data come from a study of cytomegalovirus exposure and HLA in healthy donors. Study-level results: In the 120 validation repertoires, a later analysis found that first-cohort TCR clusters tended to co-occur. The study put around 180 TCR beta chains on its list as cytomegalovirus-associated. Reports described diagnosis of cytomegalovirus status by the classifier as highly specific and sensitive.

The germline V gene has CDR1 SGHNT and CDR2 YENEEA. The junction had 3 bases not matched to a gene; V was cut back by 5 bases and J by 0 bases. CDR3 length equals 16 residues. This sequence originates from a woman aged 18-35 years in good health and CMV-seronegative. The material sequenced was PBMCs. V usage is TRBV11-3 and J usage is TRBJ2-3; 12 positions agree with TRBD2. The CDR3 DNA reads TGTGCCAGCAGCCGACTAGCGGGGGACAGCACAGATACGCAGTATTTT. This codes for CASSRLAGDSTDTQYF.